By sample share, the clone carrying this TCR beta chain is medium-sized. Its target is unknown. The sample comes from a study of T cell repertoires in aging, cancer and after chemotherapy. Whole-study context: Six age groups, ranging from 30 or younger to 70 or older, included the donors. Over several months to years, re-sampled healthy donor repertoires clearly shared clones. Study-wide findings and caveats: Age-matched healthy donors had significantly more diverse, less clonal blood TCR repertoires than untreated cancer patients.

Peripheral blood genomic DNA, not sorted cells or RNA, was the template. Multiplex touch-down PCR with TRB-A/B primers amplified rearranged V-D-J TRB sequences. TCRdb recomputed calls from the multiplex PCR reads with MiXCR, one row per CDR3 protein. The table shows several thousand distinct CDR3 sequences, with roughly 24% occurring only once. The CDR3 has 14 residues. The germline V gene encodes CDR1 MNHEY and CDR2 SMNVEV (reference sequence). V lost 5 bases and J 4 bases, leaving 12 bases between the germline ends. Sequencing used blood. The clonotype originates from a human donor in good health. The chain recombines TRBV27 with TRBJ1-5; D is undetermined. This chain's CDR3 is CASSIARSNQPQHF. The CDR3 DNA sequence: TGTGCCAGCAGTATAGCCAGGTCTAATCAGCCCCAGCATTTT.